This passage covers 15 T cell receptor beta chains from one sample sequenced in a study of cytomegalovirus exposure and HLA in healthy donors. The study ran its PCR with 60 Vbeta and 13 Jbeta primers. Sequencing was performed with immunoSEQ multiplex PCR; in TCRdb, only in-frame clones are kept and a portion is missing. The sample lists tens of thousands of clones; about 78% were seen once. The sample consisted of PBMCs. These receptors all stem from a woman in her forties in good health and CMV-seronegative.

This clone was seen only once. This sequence joins TRBV7-9 and TRBJ2-1; 14 bases match TRBD2. The CDR3 consists of 17 residues. CDR1 is SEHNR, CDR2 FQNEAQ, per germline (reference sequence). With V trimmed by 2 bases and J by 8 bases, 8 bases remained unmatched. The CDR3 DNA sequence: TGTGCCAGCAGCTTAACCCCCGGGACTAGCGGGAGAGATGAGCAGTTCTTC. This codes for CASSLTPGTSGRDEQFF. The entire variable domain, with the rest obtained from reference TRBV7-9 and TRBJ2-1, is as follows: DTGVSQNPRHKITKRGQNVTFRCDPISEHNRLYWYRQTLGQGPEFLTYFQNEAQLEKSRLLSDRFSAERPKGSFSTLEIQRTEQGDSAMYLCASSLTPGTSGRDEQFFGPGTRLTVL.

The chain joins TRBV25-1 to TRBJ1-2; 7 nucleotides line up with TRBD1. CDR1 is MGHDK, CDR2 SYGVNS, per germline. The CDR3 runs to 14 residues. Trimming took 4 bases from V and 2 from J; bases not matched to a gene: 4. CDR3 coding DNA: TGTGCCAGCAGTGGGGTAGGGGGCAACTATGGCTACACCTTC. Encoded protein: CASSGVGGNYGYTF.

The chain joins TRBV10-3 to TRBJ2-1; 10 bases fit TRBD1. After removal of 4 bases from V and 2 bases from J, the junction contained 14 bases not matched to a gene. The CDR3 is 19 residues long. Germline assignment: CDR1 ENHRY and CDR2 SYGVKD. The CDR3 is CAISASVPGQGGPYNEQFF. The CDR3 region has the DNA TGTGCCATCAGTGCTTCTGTCCCAGGACAGGGGGGACCCTACAATGAGCAGTTCTTC.

The rearrangement uses TRBV29-1 and TRBJ1-3; the D gene is possibly TRBD1 (5 bases). The CDR3 spans 13 residues. CDR1 SQVTM and CDR2 ANQGSEA come from the germline V gene. V lost 4 bases, J lost 0 bases, and 7 bases lay in between. The CDR3 region has the DNA TGCAGCGTTGTTAGGGGCTCTGGAAACACCATATATTTT. It specifies CSVVRGSGNTIYF.

This clone was detected a few times. Written as DNA, the CDR3 is TGTGCCAGCATCCTGCAAAAGGTTTCGGGCACTGAAGCTTTCTTT. This translates into CASILQKVSGTEAFF. The rearrangement joins TRBV7-2 to TRBJ1-1, with D unclear. V was trimmed by 7 bases and J by 4 bases, leaving 19 bases between them. The CDR3 spans 15 residues. CDR1 and CDR2 (germline): SGHTA, FQGNSA.

This chain links TRBV7-9 with TRBJ1-3; 11 positions agree with TRBD1. This CDR3 spans 18 amino acids. From germline, CDR1 is SEHNR and CDR2 FQNEAQ (reference sequence). After removal of 3 bases from V and 1 base from J, the junction contained 8 bases not matched to a gene. The CDR3 DNA reads as TGTGCCAGCAGCTTCGGACAGGGGGCGCGTAGGTCTGGAAACACCATATATTTT. The encoded protein is CASSFGQGARRSGNTIYF.

V gene TRBV5-4 combines with J gene TRBJ2-1; possible D gene TRBD2, 5 bases. V lost 5 bases, J lost 7 bases, and 13 bases lay in between. This CDR3 has 13 residues. Looked up from germline, CDR1 is SGHNT and CDR2 is YYREEE (reference sequence). In DNA, the CDR3 is TGTGCCAGCAGGGGAGCATTTAATAATGAGCAGTTCTTC. Translated: CASRGAFNNEQFF.

This clone was recorded a few times. In nucleotides, the CDR3 is TGTGCCAGTAGCCCCGGGTTAGCGGGAACCCTCGAGCAGTACTTC. Amino acid sequence: CASSPGLAGTLEQYF. The gene calls are TRBV19 and TRBJ2-7; 8 nucleotides agree with TRBD2. V shed 6 bases and J 6 bases; nucleotides not matched to a gene: 13. Germline V gene sequence: CDR1 LNHDA, CDR2 SQIVND (reference sequence). This CDR3 has 15 amino acids.

The V and J genes are TRBV7-6 and TRBJ2-6; D unclear. V was cut by 5 bases and J by 4 bases, with 9 bases left in between. The CDR3 has 14 amino acids. Germline CDR1 SGHVS, CDR2 FNYEAQ. The CDR3 DNA sequence: TGTGCCAGCAGCCCATCTGCGGGGGCCAACGTCCTGACTTTC. Amino acid sequence: CASSPSAGANVLTF.

The chain combines TRBV4-2 with TRBJ2-5; the match to TRBD2 covers 8 bases. The assigned J gene may be wrong: the sequence end matches TRBJ2-7 better. The germline V gene encodes CDR1 LGHNA and CDR2 YNFKEQ. CDR3 length: 15 residues. CDR3 sequence: CASSQDATSGNEQYF. Written as DNA, the CDR3 is TGTGCCAGCAGCCAAGATGCTACTAGCGGTAACGAGCAGTACTTC.

This chain joins TRBV19 and TRBJ2-2; TRBD2 aligns across 13 bases. Germline CDR1 is LNHDA and CDR2 is SQIVND (reference sequence). The length of the CDR3 is 16 residues. The J segment lost 8 bases and the V segment lost 6 bases, leaving 9 bases of the junction unmatched. The DNA of the CDR3 is TGTGCCAGTAGACTAGGACTAGCGGGAGTAGGAGGGGAGCTGTTTTTT. It is translated as CASRLGLAGVGGELFF.

The rearrangement uses TRBV6-1 and TRBJ1-3; TRBD1 matches 7 bases. Looked up from germline, CDR1 is MNHNS and CDR2 is SASEGT. Trimming removed 6 bases from V and 4 bases from J; junction bases left unmatched: 6. There are 14 residues in the CDR3. The CDR3: CASSHRGAGNTIYF. In DNA form, the CDR3 reads TGTGCCAGCAGCCACAGGGGAGCCGGAAACACCATATATTTT.

The chain employs TRBV4-2 and TRBJ1-2, with 7 bases identical to TRBD1. CDR3 size: 15 residues. Per germline, CDR1 LGHNA and CDR2 YNFKEQ. J gave up 7 bases and V 0 bases, and 8 bases lay outside the gene matches. CDR3 in DNA: TGTGCCAGCAGCCAAGATGAGGGGGCTCGTGCTGGCTACACCTTC. Its protein is CASSQDEGARAGYTF.

The chain combines TRBV28 with TRBJ2-1, with D tentatively TRBD2 (5 bases). This CDR3 comprises 15 residues. V was shortened by 6 bases and J by 0 bases, with 12 bases between the two germline ends. Per the germline V gene, CDR1 is MDHEN and CDR2 is SYDVKM. The CDR3 bases are TGTGCCAGCAGGCGAGCGGCTTCCTCCTACAATGAGCAGTTCTTC. Translation: CASRRAASSYNEQFF.

The chain is built from TRBV7-8 and TRBJ1-2, with D tentatively TRBD1 (5 bases). V dropped 4 bases and J dropped 3 bases, with 12 bases sitting between them. Germline CDR1 is SGHVS and CDR2 is FQNEAQ. There are 14 residues in the CDR3. The CDR3 nucleotides are TGTGCCAGCAGCTCCTCAGGGAAGGACTATGGCTACACCTTC. Translating it yields CASSSSGKDYGYTF.